This TCR beta chain was identified during a study of blood T cells in healthy people across ages. CDR3 length: 13 residues. Germline V CDR1 and CDR2: LGHDT, YNNKEL (reference sequence). The use of a sample-barcoded 5' primer and a J-beta primer mix characterized a second PCR of roughly 6 to 12 cycles. MiXCR, run by TCRdb on the 5' RACE reads, gives a single entry per CDR3 protein. The top ten hold less than 20% of the sample, which has around 800,000 distinct CDR3 sequences, about 46% seen once. The chain recombines TRBV3-1 with TRBJ2-7, with 7 bases that match TRBD2. The assigned J gene may be wrong: the sequence end matches TRBJ2-5 better. This sequence originates from a man older than 75 in good health. The specimen was blood. CDR3 sequence: CASHGGSRETQYF. CDR3 DNA sequence: TGTGCCAGCCATGGCGGGAGTCGGGAGACCCAGTACTTC.